The entry that follows covers one TCR beta chain sequence. What it binds is unknown. Patients were ruled out by autoimmune disease history or systemic immunosuppression. Using immunoSEQ multiplex PCR, the repertoire was profiled, and TCRdb retains in-frame clones only, with some absent. Among fewer than 90,000 clones, 70% to 90% were seen once, and the ten largest hold about 0.8%. This specimen belongs to a study of OX40 agonist ivuxolimab in advanced cancers. In the study overall: Of the patients, three showed partial responses, one with hepatocellular carcinoma and two with cutaneous melanoma.

Overall study findings and caveats: Certain nonresponders likewise exhibited a low normalized T-cell clonal expansion. In the 0.1-3.0 mg/kg groups, partial responders showed among the lowest expansion.

Trimming cost V 1 base and J 4 bases, with 14 bases left between them. In germline, CDR1 is GTSNPN, CDR2 SVGIG (reference sequence). CDR3 size: 15 residues. The source was CD4+ or CD8+ T cells sorted from blood, collected in a trial of the OX40 agonist ivuxolimab. This receptor was taken from an adult with an advanced solid tumor such as melanoma, head and neck, liver or kidney cancer. The chain uses TRBV30 and TRBJ1-5, with D unclear. CDR3 nucleotide sequence: TGTGCCTGGAGTGCGGAGGCGACCCCAAATCAGCCCCAGCATTTT. This encodes CAWSAEATPNQPQHF. The full variable domain, in which reference TRBV30 and TRBJ1-5 provide the parts outside the CDR3, is SQTIHQWPATLVQPVGSPLSLECTVEGTSNPNLYWYRQAAGRGLQLLFYSVGIGQISSEVPQNLSASRPQDRQFILSSKKLLLSDSGFYLCAWSAEATPNQPQHFGDGTRLSIL.